The TCR beta chain under discussion was sequenced for a study of blood T cell repertoires in COVID-19. Study summary: PBMCs, B-cell-depleted T cells, or T cells were the source of the cDNA or gDNA that made up the material.

V was shortened by 0 bases and J by 9 bases, with 8 bases between the two germline ends. Per the germline V gene, CDR1 is LGHDT and CDR2 is YNNKEL (reference sequence). The CDR3 extends over 12 amino acids. Under the authors' procedure: Estimates of nucleated cell counts were drawn from the amplification of reference gene primers. The protocol was immunoSEQ multiplex PCR, while the TCRdb copy is restricted to in-frame clones and leaves out a portion. V and J calls and clone size follow that table, whereas D and trimming were derived from the DNA. In the table there are around 15,000 clones, 88% of which are singletons.

The chain employs TRBV3-1 (or the pseudogene TRBV3-2) and TRBJ1-1; D unclear. Specimen: peripheral blood. The TCR originated in a human donor in a cohort sampled during active COVID-19. CDR3 nucleotide sequence: TGTGCCAGCAGCCAAGAAAGAGACAAAGCTTTCTTT. This translates into CASSQERDKAFF.